The rows below give T cell receptor beta chains drawn from one sample of a study of blood T cell repertoires in COVID-19. Produced via immunoSEQ multiplex PCR; TCRdb's table is partial and in-frame only. The data contain about 120,000 clones, around 80% of them singletons. The sequenced sample was peripheral blood. The source is an elderly woman with acute or convalescent COVID-19. Each CDR3 is given with its conserved first and last residue. The D gene is left open where the match is weak. Not all rows give a size; the values are once, few, many and, for expanded clones, a class.

clone_size	v_call	j_call	d_call	cdr3_aa	cdr3_nt
NA	TRBV18	TRBJ1-1	NA	CASSPGEGNTEAFF	TGTGCCAGCTCACCAGGAGAGGGGAACACTGAAGCTTTCTTT
NA	TRBV23-1	TRBJ2-1	NA	CASSPQGVENEQFF	TGCGCCAGCAGTCCCCAAGGGGTAGAGAATGAGCAGTTCTTC
NA	TRBV25-1	TRBJ1-1	NA	CASSRGDTRGTEAFF	TGTGCCAGCAGTCGAGGGGACACCCGTGGCACTGAAGCTTTCTTT
NA	TRBV3-1/TRBV3-2	TRBJ2-5	NA	CASSPRPGDF	TGTGCCAGCAGCCCCCGCCCCGGGGACTTC
few	TRBV6-5	TRBJ2-7	NA	CASSRSVISAPYF	TGTGCCAGCAGCCGATCGGTGATTTCCGCGCCGTACTTC
NA	TRBV11-2	TRBJ1-2	NA	CASSKQGSNGYTF	TGTGCCAGCAGCAAACAGGGATCTAATGGCTACACCTTC
NA	TRBV6-1	TRBJ2-3	NA	CASLSADTQYF	TGTGCCTCCTTGTCGGCAGATACGCAGTATTTT
NA	TRBV6-1	TRBJ1-6	NA	CASSEFQGRRDSPLHF	TGTGCCAGCAGTGAATTCCAGGGGAGAAGGGATTCACCCCTCCACTTT
NA	TRBV30	TRBJ2-3	TRBD1	CARQGAGTDTQYF	TGTGCCCGGCAGGGGGCGGGAACAGATACGCAGTATTTT
NA	TRBV5-1	TRBJ2-7	TRBD1	CASSPDPGTGGYEQYF	TGCGCCAGCAGCCCAGACCCCGGGACAGGGGGCTACGAGCAGTACTTC